Listed below are T cell receptor beta chains from one sample, sequenced in a study of blood T cell repertoires in COVID-19. Libraries were prepared by immunoSEQ multiplex PCR; TCRdb keeps only in-frame clonotypes and omits some of them. This table has fewer than 350,000 clones, approximately 87% appearing once. The specimen was peripheral blood. These receptors originate from a woman in her twenties or thirties with COVID-19, enrolled during active disease. Both conserved end residues are part of each CDR3. A D gene is named only where the DNA matches it firmly. The listing skips clone size in some rows; elsewhere it reads once, few, many or a size class.

V	length	D	J	size	CDR3	DNA
TRBV24-1	13	-	TRBJ2-7	-	CATSDSNSYEQYF	TGTGCCACCAGTGATTCTAACTCCTACGAGCAGTACTTC
TRBV5-8	15	TRBD1	TRBJ1-1	-	CASQGQLLMNTEAFF	TGTGCCAGCCAGGGACAGCTTCTGATGAACACTGAAGCTTTCTTT
TRBV12-3/TRBV12-4	11	-	TRBJ2-3	-	CASMYTDTQYF	TGTGCCAGCATGTACACAGATACGCAGTATTTT
TRBV4-1	20	TRBD2	TRBJ2-3	-	CASSQAPIGAGGPGTDTQYF	TGCGCCAGCAGCCAAGCCCCTATCGGCGCGGGGGGGCCGGGCACAGATACGCAGTATTTT
TRBV30	15	-	TRBJ1-1	few	CAWSDDGHSNTEAFF	TGTGCCTGGAGTGATGACGGACACTCCAACACTGAAGCTTTCTTT
TRBV7-8	17	-	TRBJ2-7	-	CASSRRKTGLRSYEQYF	TGTGCCAGCAGCCGTCGAAAGACAGGTTTGAGGTCCTACGAGCAGTACTTC
TRBV5-1	14	TRBD2	TRBJ2-7	-	CASSIGLGSYEQYF	TGCGCCAGCAGCATAGGACTAGGGTCCTACGAGCAGTACTTC
TRBV7-9	15	-	TRBJ2-7	-	CASSFGQGLSYEQYF	TGTGCCAGCAGCTTCGGGCAGGGTCTTAGCTACGAGCAGTACTTC
TRBV4-1	12	-	TRBJ2-2	-	CASSQGPGELFF	TGCGCCAGCAGCCAAGGGCCCGGGGAGCTGTTTTTT
TRBV27	17	TRBD1	TRBJ1-6	-	CASSFRSGGTYNSPLHF	TGTGCCAGCAGTTTCAGGTCAGGGGGAACCTATAATTCACCCCTCCACTTT
TRBV4-1	13	-	TRBJ1-6	-	CASSQAGTPPLHF	TGCGCCAGCAGCCAGGCAGGGACACCACCCCTCCACTTT
TRBV29-1	17	-	TRBJ1-2	-	CSVEAYRAPTKDYGYTF	TGCAGCGTTGAAGCCTATCGAGCCCCCACTAAGGACTATGGCTACACCTTC
TRBV4-2	14	TRBD2	TRBJ2-7	-	CASSPTGTNYEQYF	TGTGCCAGCAGCCCCACCGGGACTAACTACGAGCAGTACTTC
TRBV19	15	-	TRBJ2-1	-	CASSMGAVLDNEQFF	TGTGCCAGTAGTATGGGGGCCGTTTTAGACAATGAGCAGTTCTTC
TRBV29-1	13	-	TRBJ2-7	-	CSVSLMSSYEQYF	TGCAGCGTTTCGTTGATGAGCTCCTACGAGCAGTACTTC
TRBV3-1/TRBV3-2	13	-	TRBJ1-3	-	CASSQFQGNTIYF	TGTGCCAGCAGCCAATTTCAAGGAAACACCATATATTTT
TRBV28	14	-	TRBJ2-7	-	CASSSLGLGYEQYF	TGTGCCAGCAGTTCCCTGGGCCTTGGGTACGAGCAGTACTTC
TRBV6-4	16	TRBD1	TRBJ2-1	-	CASSGYRGSSYNEQFF	TGTGCCAGCAGTGGGTACAGGGGGTCATCGTACAATGAGCAGTTCTTC
TRBV7-9	14	TRBD1	TRBJ2-7	-	CASRNLGQGNEQYF	TGTGCCAGCAGAAACTTAGGACAGGGGAACGAGCAGTACTTC
TRBV28	14	-	TRBJ2-7	once	CASSFGVRVWEQYF	TGTGCCAGCAGTTTCGGGGTTAGGGTTTGGGAGCAGTACTTC
TRBV2	13	TRBD1	TRBJ1-1	few	CASRRTGDTEAFF	TGTGCCAGCAGAAGAACAGGGGACACTGAAGCTTTCTTT
TRBV29-1	12	-	TRBJ1-1	-	CSVAVQGVQAFF	TGCAGCGTTGCCGTACAAGGAGTACAAGCTTTCTTT
TRBV7-6	16	TRBD2	TRBJ2-1	-	CASSPGLAGARTEQFF	TGTGCCAGCAGCCCAGGACTAGCGGGGGCCCGCACGGAGCAGTTCTTC
TRBV7-9	13	-	TRBJ1-2	-	CASSLGGRNGYTF	TGTGCCAGCAGCTTGGGGGGTAGGAATGGCTACACCTTC
TRBV27	15	-	TRBJ1-1	-	CASSFRGLMNTEAFF	TGTGCCAGCAGTTTCCGGGGACTGATGAACACTGAAGCTTTCTTT
TRBV11-3	15	TRBD2	TRBJ2-1	-	CASSLGKLAGYEQFF	TGTGCCAGCAGCTTAGGGAAGCTAGCGGGGTACGAGCAGTTCTTC
TRBV5-1	15	-	TRBJ1-1	-	CASSPQDSVNTEAFF	TGCGCCAGCAGCCCGCAGGACAGCGTGAACACTGAAGCTTTCTTT
TRBV6-5	15	-	TRBJ1-4	-	CASSYNGQLREKLFF	TGTGCCAGCAGTTATAACGGTCAACTAAGGGAAAAACTGTTTTTT
TRBV19	13	-	TRBJ1-2	-	CASSIWAGEGYTF	TGTGCCAGTAGTATCTGGGCAGGGGAAGGCTACACCTTC
TRBV7-9	14	-	TRBJ2-3	few	CASSPPGDTDTQYF	TGTGCCAGCAGCCCACCGGGGGACACAGATACGCAGTATTTT
TRBV28	14	-	TRBJ2-2	-	CASSLAGTTGELFF	TGTGCCAGCAGTTTAGCGGGGACCACCGGGGAGCTGTTTTTT
TRBV23-1	17	TRBD2	TRBJ2-7	-	CASSPHPKRGVTYEQYF	TGCGCCAGCAGTCCGCACCCCAAGCGGGGGGTAACCTACGAGCAGTACTTC
TRBV6-5	13	-	TRBJ1-1	-	CASSYGQTTEAFF	TGTGCCAGCAGTTACGGACAGACCACTGAAGCTTTCTTT
TRBV27	15	-	TRBJ1-5	once	CASSFRGAYWWPQHF	TGTGCCAGCAGTTTCCGGGGGGCCTATTGGTGGCCCCAGCATTTT
TRBV7-8	16	TRBD1	TRBJ2-7	-	CASSLAPQGGLAKQYF	TGTGCCAGCAGCTTAGCCCCACAGGGGGGTCTAGCGAAGCAGTACTTC
TRBV4-1	15	-	TRBJ2-5	-	CASSQEGRVGETQYF	TGCGCCAGCAGCCAAGAAGGCAGGGTGGGGGAGACCCAGTACTTC
TRBV10-3	17	-	TRBJ2-2	-	CAISESGGTGFTGELFF	TGTGCCATCAGTGAGTCGGGTGGAACGGGATTCACCGGGGAGCTGTTTTTT
TRBV12-3/TRBV12-4	13	-	TRBJ2-7	-	CASSSGLIYEQYF	TGTGCCAGCAGTTCGGGACTTATCTACGAGCAGTACTTC
TRBV13	13	-	TRBJ2-7	-	CATAPPAGFEQYF	TGTGCCACCGCTCCGCCGGCAGGGTTCGAGCAGTACTTC
TRBV6-5	13	TRBD1	TRBJ1-2	-	CASRQGLHYGYTF	TGTGCCAGCAGACAGGGGCTCCACTATGGCTACACCTTC
TRBV7-9	14	-	TRBJ2-5	once	CASSLAYSQETQYF	TGTGCCAGCAGCTTAGCGTACAGCCAAGAGACCCAGTACTTC
TRBV4-1	14	TRBD1	TRBJ2-1	-	CASSPGTGGNEQFF	TGCGCCAGCAGCCCCGGGACAGGGGGAAATGAGCAGTTCTTC
TRBV12-3/TRBV12-4	11	-	TRBJ1-2	-	CASSLRDGYTF	TGTGCCAGCAGTTTACGGGATGGCTACACCTTC
TRBV7-9	15	-	TRBJ1-6	-	CASSLVVSYNSPLHF	TGTGCCAGCAGCTTAGTAGTGTCCTATAATTCACCCCTCCACTTT
TRBV5-1	16	-	TRBJ1-2	-	CASSDIVGAQGSGYTF	TGCGCCAGCAGCGACATCGTAGGCGCTCAGGGGAGTGGCTACACCTTC